The 18 T cell receptor beta chains below all came from one sample that was sequenced in a study of shared clonotypes between healthy human individuals. The table came from immunoSEQ multiplex PCR; TCRdb's copy has only in-frame clones and leaves some out. The sample holds under 1,900,000 clones, 98% seen once. Sample: naive CD4+ T cells sorted from blood. Subset here: CD45RA+ positively selected. Receptors were obtained from a man aged 25-40 years in good health.

This rearrangement joins TRBV5-1 to TRBJ2-7; TRBD2 matches at 14 bases. Per the germline V gene, CDR1 is SGHRS and CDR2 is YFSETQ. Losses at the gene ends were 4 bases for V and 7 bases for J; bases not matched to a gene: 7. The length of the CDR3 is 15 residues. The DNA of the CDR3 is TGCGCCAGCAGCGGGGGACTAGCGGGAGTCGGTGAGCAGTACTTC. Its translation: CASSGGLAGVGEQYF. Full variable domain (outside the CDR3, taken from reference TRBV5-1 and TRBJ2-7): KAGVTQTPRYLIKTRGQQVTLSCSPISGHRSVSWYQQTPGQGLQFLFEYFSETQRNKGNFPGRFSGRQFSNSRSEMNVSTLELGDSALYLCASSGGLAGVGEQYFGPGTRLTVT.

This chain connects TRBV6-1 to TRBJ2-5; TRBD1 matches 7 bases. Germline CDR1 MNHNS, CDR2 SASEGT. This CDR3 is built from 14 residues. V lost 6 bases to trimming and J lost 7 bases; unmatched junction nucleotides: 11. DNA for the CDR3: TGTGCCAGCAGACAATGGGACAGAGGAGCGACCCAGTACTTC. It yields the protein CASRQWDRGATQYF.

The rearrangement links TRBV7-9 to TRBJ2-3; a weak D match, TRBD2 (5 bases). CDR1 and CDR2 (germline): SEHNR, FQNEAQ (reference sequence). V lost 5 bases and J lost 3, with 9 bases in between. The CDR3 loop spans 13 amino acids. CDR3 nucleotides: TGTGCCAGCAGCCAAGCGGCGACAGATACGCAGTATTTT. Protein: CASSQAATDTQYF.

Only one count was recorded for this clone. The rearrangement links TRBV21-1 to TRBJ2-3; the table gives TRBD2 as D, unverified against the DNA. TRBV21-1 is noted as a pseudogene. The CDR3 is 19 residues long. CDR3 DNA: TGTGCCAGCAGCAAAGAATTCAGTAGCATAAGTGTGGGTCCAGATACGCAGTATTTT. Protein sequence: CASSKEFSSISVGPDTQYF.

CDR3 amino acids: CAGQGAAETQYF. The CDR3 DNA follows: TGTGCCGGACAGGGGGCAGCGGAGACCCAGTACTTC. The chain couples TRBV28 to TRBJ2-5, with 11 bases matching TRBD1. CDR3 length: 12 residues. V was clipped by 11 bases and J by 5 bases; unmatched bases: 4. Germline V gene data show CDR1 as MDHEN and CDR2 as SYDVKM. The whole variable domain, filled in from reference TRBV28 and TRBJ2-5, reads DVKVTQSSRYLVKRTGEKVFLECVQDMDHENMFWYRQDPGLGLRLIYFSYDVKMKEKGDIPEGYSVSREKKERFSLILESASTNQTSMYLCAGQGAAETQYFGPGTRLLVL.

This chain links TRBV5-1 with TRBJ2-7; TRBD2 matches at 8 bases. V shed 1 base and J 1 base; nucleotides not matched to a gene: 16. The CDR3 has 19 amino acids. Germline V gene lookup returns CDR1 SGHRS and CDR2 YFSETQ. CDR3 residues: CASSLIEVSTSGYSYEQYF. The CDR3 DNA follows: TGCGCCAGCAGCTTGATTGAGGTCTCTACTAGCGGATATTCCTACGAGCAGTACTTC. Drawing the rest from reference TRBV5-1 and TRBJ2-7, the complete variable domain is KAGVTQTPRYLIKTRGQQVTLSCSPISGHRSVSWYQQTPGQGLQFLFEYFSETQRNKGNFPGRFSGRQFSNSRSEMNVSTLELGDSALYLCASSLIEVSTSGYSYEQYFGPGTRLTVT.

V and J are TRBV29-1 and TRBJ1-1; TRBD1 might be the D (6 bases). V was cut by 0 bases and J by 8 bases, with 13 bases left in between. The CDR3 has 13 residues. Germline V gene sequence: CDR1 SQVTM, CDR2 ANQGSEA. DNA for the CDR3: TGCAGCGTTGAAGAGATGGTGGGGGCCGAAGCTTTCTTT. Translated, it gives CSVEEMVGAEAFF.

J is TRBJ1-4 and V is TRBV5-1, with D hard to call. V lost 2 bases and J lost 2, with 4 bases in between. The germline CDR1 and CDR2 sequences are SGHRS and YFSETQ. This CDR3 spans 13 amino acids. The CDR3 coding sequence is TGCGCCAGCAGCTTTGGGACTAATGAAAAACTGTTTTTT. The encoded protein is CASSFGTNEKLFF.

The chain carries TRBV19 and TRBJ2-2; no reliable D call. The ends were cut back, 6 bases at V and 3 bases at J, with 2 bases in the middle. Per the germline V gene, CDR1 is LNHDA and CDR2 is SQIVND (reference sequence). This CDR3 contains 11 residues. DNA of the CDR3: TGTGCCAGTAGGTACACCGGGGAGCTGTTTTTT. This sequence encodes CASRYTGELFF.

The chain recombines TRBV5-1 with TRBJ2-7; D not resolved. The CDR3 totals 13 residues. Deletions cut 4 bases from V and 5 bases from J, with 13 bases between. Germline V gene lookup returns CDR1 SGHRS and CDR2 YFSETQ. For the CDR3, the DNA is TGCGCCAGCAGCCAGCTAGGTTCCAACGAGCAGTACTTC. Encoded protein: CASSQLGSNEQYF. The variable domain in full, completed from reference TRBV5-1 and TRBJ2-7, reads KAGVTQTPRYLIKTRGQQVTLSCSPISGHRSVSWYQQTPGQGLQFLFEYFSETQRNKGNFPGRFSGRQFSNSRSEMNVSTLELGDSALYLCASSQLGSNEQYFGPGTRLTVT.

V is TRBV11-1 and J is TRBJ1-1; D is unclear. CDR1 is SGHAT, CDR2 FQDESV, per germline (reference sequence). Between the trimmed V and J ends, which lost 2 bases and 4 bases, there was a span of 11 bases. The CDR3 extends over 14 amino acids. CDR3 nucleotide sequence: TGTGCCAGCAGCTTACGGGGATCAGGCACTGAAGCTTTCTTT. Translation: CASSLRGSGTEAFF.

The V and J genes are TRBV27 and TRBJ2-4, with D tentatively TRBD1 (6 bases). The V gene's germline CDR1 is MNHEY and CDR2 SMNVEV (reference sequence). The CDR3 length is 14 residues. Deletions cut 5 bases from V and 8 bases from J, with 16 bases between. The CDR3 nucleotides read TGTGCCAGCAGTATCCGACAGGCCGCGGACATTCAGTACTTC. Translated: CASSIRQAADIQYF.

The chain carries TRBV10-2 and TRBJ2-5; weak D call: TRBD1 (6 bases). The CDR3 has 13 amino acids. Germline lookup yields CDR1 WSHSY and CDR2 SAAADI. Trimming pared 10 bases from V and 5 bases from J, leaving 17 bases between. This CDR3 is CATKTGSGETQYF. CDR3 nucleotides: TGCGCCACCAAAACAGGGTCTGGTGAGACCCAGTACTTC.

This clone was detected only once. CDR3 sequence (DNA): TGTGCCAGCAGCACCGGACTAGTTTTGTACGAGCAGTACTTC. This encodes CASSTGLVLYEQYF. The chain has TRBV7-8 and TRBJ2-7, with 7 positions matching TRBD2. Trimming at V came to 5 bases and at J to 4 bases, leaving 8 bases not matched to a gene. The length of the CDR3 is 14 residues. Germline V gene lookup returns CDR1 SGHVS and CDR2 FQNEAQ.

J is TRBJ2-3 and V is TRBV10-1, with 9 positions matching TRBD2. The ends lost 6 bases at V and 4 bases at J; junction bases unmatched: 5. The CDR3 length is 14 residues. The germline CDR1 and CDR2 sequences are WNHNN and SYGVQD (reference sequence). For the CDR3, the DNA is TGCGCCAGCAGGGATGGGACTAGCCCAGATACGCAGTATTTT. Its protein product is CASRDGTSPDTQYF.

A single count supports this clone. This chain uses TRBV5-1 with TRBJ2-7; a possible D gene is TRBD2 (7 bases). The CDR3 has 16 amino acids. Per the germline V gene, CDR1 is SGHRS and CDR2 is YFSETQ. The V end was cut by 0 bases, the J end by 4 bases, with 17 bases between. The CDR3 region is CASSLAGGGSLYEQYF. The CDR3 coding sequence is TGCGCCAGCAGCTTGGCCGGGGGCGGGAGTCTGTACGAGCAGTACTTC.

The chain combines TRBV7-9 with TRBJ1-1; D unresolved. V dropped 4 bases and J dropped 1 base, with 7 bases sitting between them. CDR1 and CDR2 from the germline V gene are SEHNR and FQNEAQ (reference sequence). The CDR3 has 13 amino acids. The CDR3, as DNA: TGTGCCAGCAGCTACCTTAAGAACACTGAAGCTTTCTTT. Residues: CASSYLKNTEAFF. Drawing the rest from reference TRBV7-9 and TRBJ1-1, the complete variable domain is DTGVSQNPRHKITKRGQNVTFRCDPISEHNRLYWYRQTLGQGPEFLTYFQNEAQLEKSRLLSDRFSAERPKGSFSTLEIQRTEQGDSAMYLCASSYLKNTEAFFGQGTRLTVV.

The chain employs TRBV10-3 and TRBJ1-1, with 7 nucleotides matching TRBD1. Germline lookup yields CDR1 ENHRY and CDR2 SYGVKD. The CDR3 has 14 amino acids. J gave up 0 bases and V 8 bases, and 6 bases lay outside the gene matches. The CDR3 sequence: CAIAKGQLNTEAFF. CDR3 DNA: TGTGCCATCGCGAAGGGACAGCTGAACACTGAAGCTTTCTTT.